The clone carrying this T cell receptor beta chain was picked up one time. Sequencing was performed with immunoSEQ multiplex PCR; in TCRdb, only in-frame clones are kept and a portion is missing. The sample lists 200,000 or so clones, around 88% occurring once. The data derive from a study of blood T cell repertoires in COVID-19. Participant ages covered about 18 to 95 years across 20 to 25 US areas. Sequenced sample: PBMCs or T cells enriched from blood (not recorded which). The TCR was taken from a woman aged 40 to 55 with acute COVID-19.

DNA of the CDR3: TGCGCCAGCAGCCAAGCCGTGACTATTGGTTACGAGCAGTACTTC. Its translation: CASSQAVTIGYEQYF. This rearrangement joins TRBV4-1 to TRBJ2-7, with D possibly TRBD2 on 5 matching bases. This CDR3 has 15 residues. V lost 1 base, J lost 4 bases, and 14 bases lay in between. Germline lookup yields CDR1 MGHRA and CDR2 YSYEKL.